What follows are 20 T cell receptor beta chains derived from one specimen sequenced in a study of T cells in women clearing cervical HPV infection. The repertoire was sequenced with immunoSEQ multiplex PCR; TCRdb's copy has only in-frame clones and lacks some. The sample table includes 48,000 or so clones. Sequenced: blood buffy coat. All receptors come from a woman aged 18-70 years with a cervical HPV16 infection that either progressed to CIN3+ or cleared (not recorded which).

As regards this clone: The CDR3 end falls 3 residues outside the read, so it is completed with the germline J gene. The chain couples TRBV5-1 to TRBJ2-7, with 7 bases matching TRBD1. The V and J ends lost 2 bases and 3 bases, in that order; junction bases with no gene match: 2. Per the germline V gene, CDR1 is SGHRS and CDR2 is YFSETQ. The CDR3 spans 13 residues. This chain's CDR3 is CASSLQGSYEQYF. The CDR3 bases that were read are TGCGCCAGCAGCTTACAGGGGAGCTACGAG.

With regard to this clone: The read ends 3 residues shy of where the CDR3 ends; the end is completed using the germline J gene. The rearrangement uses TRBV12-3 or TRBV12-4 and TRBJ1-2; 7 bases align to TRBD1. V lost 7 bases, J lost 0 bases, and 14 bases stayed unmatched. The CDR3 consists of 17 residues. Incomplete CDR3 DNA: TGTGCCAGCACCATCGGCACAGGGGTAGGGGCTAACTATGGC. The encoded protein is CASTIGTGVGANYG. The full CDR3 protein reads CASTIGTGVGANYGYTF.

For this clone: The read ends 3 residues early relative to the CDR3; the germline J gene fills the gap. The chain carries TRBV5-8 and TRBJ1-5; D unresolved. Per the germline V gene, CDR1 is SGHTS and CDR2 is YDEGEE. The CDR3 covers 15 residues. V dropped 0 bases and J dropped 1 base, with 8 bases sitting between them. CDR3 sequence reads: CASSLGWASNQPQHF. Incomplete CDR3 DNA: TGTGCCAGCAGCTTGGGATGGGCGAGCAATCAGCCC.

Regarding this clone: The read stops 3 residues short of the end of the CDR3; the missing end is completed from the germline J gene. The rearrangement joins TRBV2 to TRBJ2-3, with 7 nucleotides matching TRBD1. V shed 6 bases, J shed 0 bases, and the junction held 6 bases outside the gene matches. The V gene's germline CDR1 is SNHLY and CDR2 FYNNEI. The CDR3 is 15 amino acids. The part of the CDR3 DNA that was read is TGTGCCAGCAGGTCCGGGACAGCTAGCACAGATACG. The encoded protein is CASRSGTASTDT. The entire CDR3 protein reads CASRSGTASTDTQYF.

Of note for this clone: Read data end 3 residues before the CDR3 end; the end is taken from the germline J gene. This chain joins TRBV7-9 and TRBJ1-3; D gene ambiguous. Germline values: CDR1 SEHNR, CDR2 FQNEAQ (reference sequence). V was pared by 5 bases and J by 1 base, with 9 bases between. This CDR3 contains 14 residues. The CDR3: CASSRGESGNTIYF. Incomplete CDR3 DNA: TGTGCCAGCAGCCGCGGAGAGTCTGGAAACACC.

On this clone itself: The read falls 3 residues short of the CDR3 end, and the missing part is taken from the germline J gene. The chain carries TRBV29-1 and TRBJ2-7, with a tentative D call TRBD2 (6 bases). Trimming left V 4 bases short and J 2 bases short, with 9 bases between. Germline CDR1 SQVTM, CDR2 ANQGSEA. The CDR3 has 12 residues. The DNA read from the CDR3 is TGCAGCGTTGTTGGAGGGCCCTACGAG. Translated, it gives CSVVGGPYE. The CDR3, in full, reads CSVVGGPYEQYF.

Comment on this clone: The read ends 3 residues before the CDR3 terminus; that terminus is restored from the germline J gene. The gene calls are TRBV2 and TRBJ2-7; TRBD2 is a possible D gene (5 bases). Per germline, CDR1 SNHLY and CDR2 FYNNEI. This CDR3 is 17 amino acids long. Trimming shortened V by 0 bases and J by 0 bases, and 15 bases separated the two germline ends. This CDR3 reads CASSEAGLAGGSYEQYF. The CDR3 DNA, read in part, is TGTGCCAGCAGTGAAGCCGGACTCGCCGGCGGCTCCTACGAG.

Concerning this clone itself: Read data end 3 residues before the CDR3 end; the end is taken from the germline J gene. V is TRBV6-1 and J is TRBJ1-1; 7 positions agree with TRBD1. The CDR3 loop spans 15 amino acids. V lost 4 bases and J lost 1; bases outside the gene matches: 6. Germline CDR1 MNHNS, CDR2 SASEGT. CDR3 DNA (partial): TGTGCCAGCAGTGTTCGGGACAGAACGAACACTGAA. It specifies CASSVRDRTNTE. The entire CDR3 protein is CASSVRDRTNTEAFF.

A remark on this clone: The read ends 3 residues shy of where the CDR3 ends; the end is completed using the germline J gene. The V call is TRBV19, the J call TRBJ1-2; D remains unclear. CDR3 length: 15 amino acids. Germline CDR1 is LNHDA and CDR2 is SQIVND (reference sequence). V was clipped by 2 bases and J by 7 bases, with 17 bases between them. The CDR3 bases that were read are TGTGCCAGTAGTATATCAGCGGATCTCCGGGGTGGC. Protein sequence: CASSISADLRGG. The entire CDR3 sequence reads CASSISADLRGGYTF.

Regarding this clone: The read gets to within 3 residues of the CDR3 end, and the germline J gene fills in the rest. This chain uses TRBV5-4 with TRBJ2-5, with 11 bases that match TRBD2. The CDR3 spans 16 residues. Germline CDR1 is SGHNT and CDR2 is YYREEE (reference sequence). V was clipped by 4 bases and J by 2 bases; unmatched bases: 7. CDR3 amino acids: CASSLGTSGTQETQYF. The part of the CDR3 DNA that was read is TGTGCCAGCAGCCTGGGGACTAGCGGTACACAAGAGACC.

Worth noting for this clone: Read data end 3 residues before the CDR3 end; the end is taken from the germline J gene. The rearrangement joins TRBV4-1 to TRBJ2-7, with 7 bases that match TRBD2. Per germline, CDR1 MGHRA and CDR2 YSYEKL. The CDR3 covers 15 residues. Unmatched junction bases numbered 7, after V lost 2 bases and J lost 3 bases. CDR3 DNA, as far as it was read: TGCGCCAGCAGCCAATCTCATAGCGGGCTCTACGAG. Translation gives CASSQSHSGLYE. The CDR3, in full, reads CASSQSHSGLYEQYF.

Concerning this clone: From the germline J gene comes the end of the CDR3, since the read stops 3 residues before it. The rearrangement uses TRBV12-3 or TRBV12-4 and TRBJ2-5; the D is unclear. Trimming took off 3 bases at V and 5 bases at J, with 7 bases between the two ends. The CDR3 consists of 12 residues. The covered CDR3 bases are TGTGCCAGCAGTTTTTTTCGTGAGACC. Its translation: CASSFFRET. The entire CDR3 reads CASSFFRETQYF.

As for this clone: The CDR3 end is not reached by the read, which stops 3 residues before it; the germline J gene fills it in. The V call is TRBV5-1, the J call TRBJ1-4, with D possibly being TRBD1 (5 bases). The CDR3 extends over 14 amino acids. V was trimmed by 4 bases and J by 8 bases, leaving 15 bases between them. CDR1 is SGHRS and CDR2 is YFSETQ in the germline V gene. The part of the CDR3 DNA that was read is TGCGCCAGCAGCCGGGGGGGAGTAGAGGAAAAA. Translating gives CASSRGGVEEK. The full-length CDR3 reads as CASSRGGVEEKLFF.

Worth noting for this clone: From the germline J gene comes the end of the CDR3, since the read stops 3 residues before it. The chain has TRBV18 and TRBJ1-3; D is uncertain. In germline, CDR1 is KGHSH, CDR2 LQKENI. The length of the CDR3 is 16 residues. Trimming left V 0 bases short and J 5 bases short, with 14 bases between. CDR3 loop: CASSPPQQPIRNTIYF. The sequenced CDR3 bases are TGTGCCAGCTCACCACCCCAACAACCGATTCGAAACACC.

As for this clone: The DNA ends 3 residues before the CDR3 does, and the rest of the CDR3 is filled in from the germline J gene. This chain links TRBV14 with TRBJ2-2; D uncertain. The V end was cut by 0 bases, the J end by 7 bases, with 15 bases between. The germline V gene has CDR1 SGHDN and CDR2 FVKESK. The CDR3 totals 16 residues. CDR3 bases read: TGTGCCAGCAGCCAAGAAAAGTGGCGGTACGACGGGGAG. It encodes CASSQEKWRYDGE. The full CDR3 protein is CASSQEKWRYDGELFF.

In the case of this clone: The CDR3 end falls 3 residues outside the read, so it is completed with the germline J gene. The chain combines TRBV20-1 with TRBJ2-5, with 8 positions matching TRBD1. With 8 bases clipped from V and 5 bases from J, the junction kept 4 bases outside the gene matches. The length of the CDR3 is 11 residues. From germline, CDR1 is DFQATT and CDR2 SNEGSKA (reference sequence). The CDR3 sequence: CSKTGDETQYF. The CDR3 DNA, read in part, is TGCAGTAAGACAGGGGATGAGACC.

Concerning this clone: The read terminates 3 residues ahead of where the CDR3 ends, so the germline J gene completes it. This chain links TRBV28 with TRBJ2-2, with D perhaps TRBD1 or TRBD2 (5 bases each). Trimming pared 7 bases from V and 8 bases from J, leaving 14 bases between. Germline V gene data show CDR1 as MDHEN and CDR2 as SYDVKM. This CDR3 is 13 amino acids long. CDR3 DNA, as far as it was read: TGTGCCAGCACTCCCAGAGGGGTAGGGGAG. Translation gives CASTPRGVGE. From start to end, the CDR3 is CASTPRGVGELFF.

Notes on this clone: The read comes to an end 3 residues before the CDR3 does, leaving the germline J gene to fill in the end. V is TRBV6-1 and J is TRBJ1-5; D is undetermined. Germline lookup yields CDR1 MNHNS and CDR2 SASEGT. Trimming removed 2 bases at V and 6 bases at J, with 17 bases between. This CDR3 contains 16 residues. The sequenced part of the CDR3 DNA is TGTGCCAGCAGTGAACAGGCCTTAGGTTTCAGTCAGCCC. Its protein is CASSEQALGFSQP. The CDR3 as a whole reads CASSEQALGFSQPQHF.

For this clone: The read halts 3 residues ahead of the CDR3 end, with the missing end drawn from the germline J gene. V and J are TRBV13 and TRBJ2-1; no clear D gene. CDR1 PRHDT and CDR2 FYEKMQ come from the germline V gene (reference sequence). The CDR3 totals 14 residues. Trimming cost V 2 bases and J 5 bases, with 10 bases left between them. CDR3 in amino acids: CASSLWRPDNEQFF. Partial CDR3 DNA: TGTGCCAGCAGCTTATGGCGGCCCGACAATGAG.

CDR3 region: CASSPGQGVLHEQFF. The CDR3 bases that were read are TGTGCCAGCAGCCCCGGACAGGGTGTTCTCCATGAG. V usage is TRBV7-2 and J usage is TRBJ2-1, with 8 nucleotides matching TRBD1. The read ends 3 residues early relative to the CDR3; the germline J gene fills the gap. Germline CDR1 is SGHTA and CDR2 is FQGNSA. The CDR3 covers 15 residues. Unmatched junction bases numbered 11, after V lost 5 bases and J lost 8 bases. Full variable domain (outside the CDR3, taken from reference TRBV7-2 and TRBJ2-1): GAGVSQSPSNKVTEKGKDVELRCDPISGHTALYWYRQSLGQGLEFLIYFQGNSAPDKSGLPSDRFSAERTGGSVSTLTIQRTQQEDSAVYLCASSPGQGVLHEQFFGPGTRLTVL.